A selection of T cell receptor beta chains follows, all from one sample in a study of early T cells in non-severe SARS-CoV-2 infection. One entry per CDR3 protein, called by TCRdb with MiXCR from the 5' RACE reads. There are about 49,000 distinct CDR3 sequences in the sample; over 9.5% occur only once, and about 9.7% lies in the top ten. The sequencing input was whole blood. The receptor set was obtained from an adult who was a healthcare worker with PCR-confirmed SARS-CoV-2 infection or an uninfected control (not recorded which). CDR3s include the opening cysteine and the closing phenylalanine or tryptophan. A D gene is named only where the DNA matches it firmly. Clone size is given for some rows only: seen once, a few or many times, or a class if the clone is expanded.

j_call: TRBJ1-1
v_call: TRBV7-3
clone_size: many
d_call: -
cdr3_nt: TGTGCCAGCAGCTTAAGGGAGGCCGAGGCCGCTTTCTTT
cdr3_aa: CASSLREAEAAFF

j_call: TRBJ2-1
v_call: TRBV9
clone_size: -
d_call: -
cdr3_nt: TGTGCCAGCAGCGTAGGAGGGGCCAGCAGCAATGAGCAGTTCTTC
cdr3_aa: CASSVGGASSNEQFF

j_call: TRBJ2-3
v_call: TRBV28
clone_size: -
d_call: -
cdr3_nt: TGTGCCAGCAGTGTAAGGGACACGCGCACAGATACGCAGTATTTT
cdr3_aa: CASSVRDTRTDTQYF

j_call: TRBJ1-2
v_call: TRBV4-1
clone_size: many
d_call: TRBD1
cdr3_nt: TGCGCCAGCAGCCAAGCAGGGGGCAACTATGGCTACACCTTC
cdr3_aa: CASSQAGGNYGYTF

j_call: TRBJ1-3
v_call: TRBV27
clone_size: -
d_call: -
cdr3_nt: TGTGCCAGCAGGACAAGCTCTGGAAACACCATATATTTT
cdr3_aa: CASRTSSGNTIYF

j_call: TRBJ2-5
v_call: TRBV5-1
clone_size: many
d_call: -
cdr3_nt: TGCGCCAGCCGTCTCGGTCAAGAGACCCAGTACTTC
cdr3_aa: CASRLGQETQYF

j_call: TRBJ2-5
v_call: TRBV27
clone_size: few
d_call: TRBD1
cdr3_nt: TGTGCCAGCAGTTTAGGGGACAGCCAAGAGACCCAGTACTTC
cdr3_aa: CASSLGDSQETQYF

j_call: TRBJ2-4
v_call: TRBV2
clone_size: -
d_call: -
cdr3_nt: TGTGCCAGCAGAGTGGGGGCGAACATTCAGTACTTC
cdr3_aa: CASRVGANIQYF

j_call: TRBJ2-3
v_call: TRBV4-2
clone_size: -
d_call: TRBD2
cdr3_nt: TGTGCCAGCAGCCGCGGGAGGGATACGCAGTATTTT
cdr3_aa: CASSRGRDTQYF

j_call: TRBJ1-2
v_call: TRBV27
clone_size: few
d_call: -
cdr3_nt: TGTGCCAGCAGCTCAACCGCTCACAGCAACTATGGCTACACCTTC
cdr3_aa: CASSSTAHSNYGYTF

j_call: TRBJ2-7
v_call: TRBV5-1
clone_size: many
d_call: -
cdr3_nt: TGCGCCAGCAGCTTGGCGCCCGCCTACGAGCAGTACTTC
cdr3_aa: CASSLAPAYEQYF

j_call: TRBJ2-3
v_call: TRBV9
clone_size: few
d_call: -
cdr3_nt: TGTGCCAGCAGCGTACTCACTGGGGGAGATACGCAGTATTTT
cdr3_aa: CASSVLTGGDTQYF

j_call: TRBJ2-1
v_call: TRBV9
clone_size: few
d_call: TRBD2
cdr3_nt: TGTGCCAGCAGCCCGGGAGGGACCCAGCAGTTCTTC
cdr3_aa: CASSPGGTQQFF

j_call: TRBJ2-2
v_call: TRBV6-5
clone_size: few
d_call: -
cdr3_nt: TGTGCCAGCGGGAGAGGGGACGCCGGGGAGCTGTTTTTT
cdr3_aa: CASGRGDAGELFF

j_call: TRBJ1-2
v_call: TRBV28
clone_size: -
d_call: TRBD1
cdr3_nt: TGTGCCAGCAGTTTCGACGACAGGGAGTTTGGCTACACCTTC
cdr3_aa: CASSFDDREFGYTF

j_call: TRBJ2-3
v_call: TRBV30
clone_size: -
d_call: -
cdr3_nt: TGTGCCTGGAGTGTAATGGCCCGCGATACGCAGTATTTT
cdr3_aa: CAWSVMARDTQYF

j_call: TRBJ1-3
v_call: TRBV7-9
clone_size: many
d_call: -
cdr3_nt: TGTGCCAGCAGCTTAGCCCGGGGAACTGGAAACACCATATATTTT
cdr3_aa: CASSLARGTGNTIYF

j_call: TRBJ1-1
v_call: TRBV6-1
clone_size: many
d_call: -
cdr3_nt: TGTGCCAGCACCCCTGCAGGGCAGAACACTGAAGCTTTCTTT
cdr3_aa: CASTPAGQNTEAFF

j_call: TRBJ1-5
v_call: TRBV12-3/TRBV12-4
clone_size: many
d_call: -
cdr3_nt: TGTGCCAGCAGTTTGGGGGTCGGGGGGCCCCAGCATTTT
cdr3_aa: CASSLGVGGPQHF

j_call: TRBJ1-5
v_call: TRBV28
clone_size: few
d_call: TRBD1
cdr3_nt: TGTGCCAGCAGGACAGGGGGTCAGCCCCAGCATTTT
cdr3_aa: CASRTGGQPQHF

j_call: TRBJ2-7
v_call: TRBV27
clone_size: few
d_call: TRBD2
cdr3_nt: TGTGCCAGCAGTTCCACTAGCGGGGGGGAGCAGTACTTC
cdr3_aa: CASSSTSGGEQYF

j_call: TRBJ1-2
v_call: TRBV7-6
clone_size: few
d_call: -
cdr3_nt: TGTGCCAGCAGTCGGGGACTGTCGATAGACTATGGCTACACCTTC
cdr3_aa: CASSRGLSIDYGYTF

j_call: TRBJ1-2
v_call: TRBV27
clone_size: few
d_call: -
cdr3_nt: TGTGCCAGCAGTTCCCTCGTATTTGACTATGGCTACACCTTC
cdr3_aa: CASSSLVFDYGYTF

j_call: TRBJ1-5
v_call: TRBV19
clone_size: -
d_call: TRBD1
cdr3_nt: TGTGCCAGTAGTAGGGGACAGCCCTATAGCAATCAGCCCCAGCATTTT
cdr3_aa: CASSRGQPYSNQPQHF

j_call: TRBJ1-2
v_call: TRBV14
clone_size: -
d_call: TRBD1
cdr3_nt: TGTGCCAGCAGCCAAGAAAGGGGGCCCTATGGCTACACCTTC
cdr3_aa: CASSQERGPYGYTF

j_call: TRBJ1-1
v_call: TRBV18
clone_size: few
d_call: TRBD1
cdr3_nt: TGTGCCAGCTCCCCTGGGACAGGGGGCGGTTTCACTGAAGCTTTCTTT
cdr3_aa: CASSPGTGGGFTEAFF

j_call: TRBJ1-2
v_call: TRBV28
clone_size: -
d_call: -
cdr3_nt: TGTGCCAGCAGTTTCTCGGGAGCTAACTATGGCTACACCTTC
cdr3_aa: CASSFSGANYGYTF

j_call: TRBJ1-2
v_call: TRBV29-1
clone_size: -
d_call: TRBD1
cdr3_nt: TGCAGCGTCGCCCGACAGGGGGCGCGCTATGGCTACACCTTC
cdr3_aa: CSVARQGARYGYTF

j_call: TRBJ1-3
v_call: TRBV20-1
clone_size: -
d_call: -
cdr3_nt: TGCAGTGCTAGAGGGGCAGGGAATCGAAACACCATATATTTT
cdr3_aa: CSARGAGNRNTIYF

j_call: TRBJ2-3
v_call: TRBV28
clone_size: few
d_call: -
cdr3_nt: TGTGCCAGCACCGCCCTCACAGATACGCAGTATTTT
cdr3_aa: CASTALTDTQYF

j_call: TRBJ2-5
v_call: TRBV2
clone_size: many
d_call: -
cdr3_nt: TGTGCCAGCAGTTTAATAATAGGGGGGACTCAAGAGACCCAGTACTTC
cdr3_aa: CASSLIIGGTQETQYF

j_call: TRBJ1-1
v_call: TRBV12-3/TRBV12-4
clone_size: many
d_call: -
cdr3_nt: TGTGCCAGCAGTTTCCTCACTGAAGCTTTCTTT
cdr3_aa: CASSFLTEAFF

j_call: TRBJ2-2
v_call: TRBV5-1
clone_size: -
d_call: -
cdr3_nt: TGCGCCAGCAGCTTGGATGTATCCGGGGAGCTGTTTTTT
cdr3_aa: CASSLDVSGELFF

j_call: TRBJ2-4
v_call: TRBV29-1
clone_size: many
d_call: TRBD2
cdr3_nt: TGCAGCGTTCCTAGCGGGGGTATCAAAAACATTCAGTACTTC
cdr3_aa: CSVPSGGIKNIQYF

j_call: TRBJ2-1
v_call: TRBV9
clone_size: few
d_call: -
cdr3_nt: TGTGCCAGCAGCGTAAAAAACTCGAATGAGCAGTTCTTC
cdr3_aa: CASSVKNSNEQFF

j_call: TRBJ2-7
v_call: TRBV28
clone_size: many
d_call: -
cdr3_nt: TGTGCCAGCAGTTTCCGCAGCTACGAGCAGTACTTC
cdr3_aa: CASSFRSYEQYF

j_call: TRBJ2-4
v_call: TRBV4-2
clone_size: many
d_call: -
cdr3_nt: TGTGCCAGCAGCCCCGAGCGGGCAGCCAAAAACATTCAGTACTTC
cdr3_aa: CASSPERAAKNIQYF

j_call: TRBJ2-1
v_call: TRBV20-1
clone_size: many
d_call: -
cdr3_nt: TGCAGTCCGGCAACAGCCGTTTACAATGAGCAGTTCTTC
cdr3_aa: CSPATAVYNEQFF